The subject of this entry is one TCR beta chain. Sequencing used immunoSEQ multiplex PCR; TCRdb keeps in-frame clones, though not all of them. The table includes under 400,000 clones, approximately 83% detected once. Clinical histories supplied by participants themselves formed the basis of cohort assignment. The V end lost 5 bases, the J end lost 10 bases, and 8 bases lay between the germline ends. Germline CDR1 is MNHEY and CDR2 is SVGEGT. This CDR3 comprises 10 residues. These data originate in a study of blood T cell repertoires in COVID-19. The origin of this receptor is a woman in her 40s with acute COVID-19. The chain employs TRBV6-2 or TRBV6-3 and TRBJ1-2; D is possibly TRBD1 (5 bases). Sample: PBMCs or T cells enriched from blood (not recorded which). CDR3 sequence: CASSQGHYTF. The CDR3 nucleotides are TGTGCCAGCAGTCAAGGACACTACACCTTC.